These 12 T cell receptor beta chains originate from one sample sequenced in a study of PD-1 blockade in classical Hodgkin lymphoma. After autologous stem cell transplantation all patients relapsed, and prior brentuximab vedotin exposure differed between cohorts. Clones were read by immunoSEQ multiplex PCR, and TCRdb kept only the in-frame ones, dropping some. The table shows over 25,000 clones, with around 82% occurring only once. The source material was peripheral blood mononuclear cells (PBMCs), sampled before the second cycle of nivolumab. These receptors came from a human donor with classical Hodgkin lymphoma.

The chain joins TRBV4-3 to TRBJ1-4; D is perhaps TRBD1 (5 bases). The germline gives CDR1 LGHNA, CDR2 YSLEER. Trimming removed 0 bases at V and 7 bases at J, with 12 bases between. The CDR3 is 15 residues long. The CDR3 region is CASSQEGDSLEKLFF. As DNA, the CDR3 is TGCGCCAGCAGCCAAGAAGGGGACTCTCTTGAAAAACTGTTTTTT.

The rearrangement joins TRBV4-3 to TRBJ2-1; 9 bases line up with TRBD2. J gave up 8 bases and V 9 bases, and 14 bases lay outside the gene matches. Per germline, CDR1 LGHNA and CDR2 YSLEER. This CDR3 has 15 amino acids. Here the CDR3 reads CASSHGAAGGDEQFF. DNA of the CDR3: TGCGCCAGTTCGCATGGTGCAGCGGGGGGCGATGAGCAGTTCTTC.

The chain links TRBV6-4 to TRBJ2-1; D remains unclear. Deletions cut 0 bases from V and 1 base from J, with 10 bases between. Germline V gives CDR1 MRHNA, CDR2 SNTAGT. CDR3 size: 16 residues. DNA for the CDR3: TGTGCCAGCAGTGACTCTAGTACTTCATCCTACAATGAGCAGTTCTTC. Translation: CASSDSSTSSYNEQFF.

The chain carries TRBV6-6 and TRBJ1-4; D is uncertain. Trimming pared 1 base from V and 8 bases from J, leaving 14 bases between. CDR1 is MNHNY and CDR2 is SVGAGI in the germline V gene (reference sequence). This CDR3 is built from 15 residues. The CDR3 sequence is CASSYYLGRTEKLFF. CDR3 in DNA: TGTGCCAGCAGTTACTATTTAGGACGGACGGAAAAACTGTTTTTT.

CDR3 residues: CSVNDRTSTDTQYF. The CDR3 DNA follows: TGCAGCGTTAACGACAGGACTAGCACAGATACGCAGTATTTT. The chain recombines TRBV29-1 with TRBJ2-3; D possibly corresponds to TRBD1 (6 bases). The germline gives CDR1 SQVTM, CDR2 ANQGSEA. The CDR3 is 14 residues long. V was clipped by 5 bases and J by 0 bases, with 12 bases between them.

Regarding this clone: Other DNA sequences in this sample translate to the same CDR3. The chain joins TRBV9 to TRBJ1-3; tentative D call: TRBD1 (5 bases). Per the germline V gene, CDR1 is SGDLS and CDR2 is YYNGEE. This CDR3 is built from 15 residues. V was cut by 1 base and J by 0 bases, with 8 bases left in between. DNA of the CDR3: TGTGCCAGCAGCGTAACAGGACACTCTGGAAACACCATATATTTT. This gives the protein CASSVTGHSGNTIYF.

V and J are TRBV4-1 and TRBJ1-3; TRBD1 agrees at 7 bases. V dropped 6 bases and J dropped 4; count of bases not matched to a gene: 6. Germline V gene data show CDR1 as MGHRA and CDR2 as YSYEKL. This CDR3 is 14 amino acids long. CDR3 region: CASSGRGFGNTIYF. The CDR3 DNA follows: TGCGCCAGCAGTGGCAGGGGGTTCGGAAACACCATATATTTT.

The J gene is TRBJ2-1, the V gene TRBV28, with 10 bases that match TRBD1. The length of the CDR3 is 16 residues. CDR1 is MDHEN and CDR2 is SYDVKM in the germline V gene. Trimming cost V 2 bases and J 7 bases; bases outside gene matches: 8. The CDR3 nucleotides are TGTGCCAGCAGTTTAGGTCCGTGGGACAGGGGTAATGAGCAGTTCTTC. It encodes CASSLGPWDRGNEQFF.

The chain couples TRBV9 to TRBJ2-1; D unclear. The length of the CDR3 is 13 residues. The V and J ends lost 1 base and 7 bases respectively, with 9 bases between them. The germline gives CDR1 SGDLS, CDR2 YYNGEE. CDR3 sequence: CASSVLDRNEQFF. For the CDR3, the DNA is TGTGCCAGCAGCGTACTCGACCGGAATGAGCAGTTCTTC.

The CDR3 region has the DNA TGTGCCAGCAGCACCGGGACTAGCGGGGGGCGGCAACAGTTCTTC. Translated: CASSTGTSGGRQQFF. The genes are TRBV7-9 and TRBJ2-1, with 15 bases that match TRBD2. Trimming removed 5 bases from V and 13 bases from J; junction bases left unmatched: 9. The CDR3 is made up of 15 amino acids. In germline, CDR1 is SEHNR, CDR2 FQNEAQ (reference sequence).

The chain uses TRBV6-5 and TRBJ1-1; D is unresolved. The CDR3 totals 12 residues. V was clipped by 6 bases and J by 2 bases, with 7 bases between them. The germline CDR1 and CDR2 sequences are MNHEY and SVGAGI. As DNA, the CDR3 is TGTGCCAGCAGACGGGGAAACACTGAAGCTTTCTTT. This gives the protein CASRRGNTEAFF.

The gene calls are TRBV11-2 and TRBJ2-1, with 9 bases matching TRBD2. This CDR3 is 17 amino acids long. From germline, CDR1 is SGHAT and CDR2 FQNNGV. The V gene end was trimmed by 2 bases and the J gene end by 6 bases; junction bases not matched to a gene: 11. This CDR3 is CASSLKEGLAVSNEQFF. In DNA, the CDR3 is TGTGCCAGCAGCTTAAAAGAGGGACTAGCAGTCAGCAATGAGCAGTTCTTC.